This T cell receptor (beta chain) was identified during a study of neurological immune-mediated disorders. TCRdb reprocessed the 5' RACE reads via MiXCR and lists one record per CDR3 protein. The sample has under 100,000 distinct CDR3 sequences, roughly 4.5% seen once. This clonotype was recorded many times. The junction does not match germline at one end; this may be a read error. The V gene's germline CDR1 is SSHAT and CDR2 FNYEAQ (reference sequence). CDR3 length equals 14 residues. Time point described: longitudinal time-point 3. The chain links TRBV7-7 to TRBJ2-5; D gene uncertain. Sequenced input: PBMCs. The source is a woman in her fifties or sixties with multiple sclerosis. The CDR3 region is CASSYSGEGETQYF. CDR3 DNA sequence: TGTGCTAGCAGCTACTCAGGAGAAGGAGAGACCCAGTACTTC.